This T cell receptor (beta chain) was sequenced during a study of blood T cell repertoires in COVID-19. In the study overall: Researchers got acute and convalescent COVID-19 samples from the United States, Italy and Spain. The cDNA or gDNA used as material had been derived from T cells, B-cell-depleted T cells, or PBMCs.

Original processing notes: Scientists estimated how many nucleated cells there were by amplifying reference gene primers. TCRdb keeps only in-frame clones here, not all; method: immunoSEQ multiplex PCR. V and J calls and clone size are copied from that table; D and trimming were computed from the DNA. This sample has about 71,000 clones, with 75% to 90% found just once. The V end was cut by 7 bases, the J end by 11 bases, with 15 bases between. Germline V CDR1 and CDR2: SGHTA, FQGNSA. This CDR3 has 13 amino acids. J is TRBJ1-6 and V is TRBV7-2; D is perhaps TRBD1 (5 bases). This TCR was sampled from a human donor in a cohort sampled during active COVID-19. The specimen was peripheral blood. The CDR3 reads CASTTGGRAPLHF. The DNA of the CDR3 is TGTGCCAGCACTACGGGGGGTAGGGCACCCCTCCACTTT.